This T cell receptor (beta chain) originates from a study of identical twins. TCRdb ran MiXCR on the 5' RACE reads and lists one entry per CDR3 protein. Altogether 460,000 or so distinct CDR3 sequences are present, 12% to 15% being singletons, with the ten largest covering roughly 0.5%. Broader study findings: The study found that models underestimated out-of-frame TCR alpha sharing in monozygotic twins.

Note on this clonotype: Its target is unknown.

Separately, the same data were catalogued under a study of yellow fever vaccine responses in identical twins.

The sequenced sample was CD4+ T cells sorted from blood. This TCR was sampled from a young woman in good health.

The CDR3 DNA is TGTGCCACCAGCCCTATGCTGGGGGAATCCTACGAGCAGTACTTC. Protein sequence: CATSPMLGESYEQYF. This sequence joins TRBV15 and TRBJ2-7; D tentatively fits TRBD1 or TRBD2 (5 bases each). Trimming took off 5 bases at V and 1 base at J, with 15 bases between the two ends. Germline-derived CDR1 and CDR2 are LNHNV and YYDKDF (reference sequence). The CDR3 is 15 residues long.